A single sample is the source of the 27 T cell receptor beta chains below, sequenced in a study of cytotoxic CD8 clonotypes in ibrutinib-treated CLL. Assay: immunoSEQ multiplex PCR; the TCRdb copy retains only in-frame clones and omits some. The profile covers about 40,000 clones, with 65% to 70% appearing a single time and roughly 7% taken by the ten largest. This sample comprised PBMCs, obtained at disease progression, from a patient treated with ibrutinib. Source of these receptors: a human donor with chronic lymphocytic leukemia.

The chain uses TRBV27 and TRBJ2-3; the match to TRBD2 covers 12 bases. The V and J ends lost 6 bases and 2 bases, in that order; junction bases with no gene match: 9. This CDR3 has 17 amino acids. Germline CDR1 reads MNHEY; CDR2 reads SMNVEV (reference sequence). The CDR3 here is CASSPGLAGLYTDTQYF. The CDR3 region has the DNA TGTGCCAGCAGCCCCGGACTAGCGGGGCTTTACACAGATACGCAGTATTTT.

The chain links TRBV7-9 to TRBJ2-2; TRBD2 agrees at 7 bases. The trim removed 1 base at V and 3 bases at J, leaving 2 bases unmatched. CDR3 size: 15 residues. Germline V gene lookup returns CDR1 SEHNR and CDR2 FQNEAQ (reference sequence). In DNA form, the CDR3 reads TGTGCCAGCAGCTTAGAGCTAGCGGACACCGGGGAGCTGTTTTTT. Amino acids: CASSLELADTGELFF.

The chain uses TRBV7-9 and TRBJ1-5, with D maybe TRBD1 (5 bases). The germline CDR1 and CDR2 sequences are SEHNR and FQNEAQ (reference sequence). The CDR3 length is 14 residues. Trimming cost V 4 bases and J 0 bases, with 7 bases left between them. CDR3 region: CASSSGYSNQPQHF. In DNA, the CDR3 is TGTGCCAGCAGCTCAGGGTATAGCAATCAGCCCCAGCATTTT.

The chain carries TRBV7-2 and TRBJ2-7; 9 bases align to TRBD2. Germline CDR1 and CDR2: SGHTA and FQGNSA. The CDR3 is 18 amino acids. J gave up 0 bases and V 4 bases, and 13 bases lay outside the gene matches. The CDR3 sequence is CASSSTGLATSSSYEQYF. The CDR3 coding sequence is TGTGCCAGCAGCTCGACGGGACTAGCAACTTCAAGCTCCTACGAGCAGTACTTC.

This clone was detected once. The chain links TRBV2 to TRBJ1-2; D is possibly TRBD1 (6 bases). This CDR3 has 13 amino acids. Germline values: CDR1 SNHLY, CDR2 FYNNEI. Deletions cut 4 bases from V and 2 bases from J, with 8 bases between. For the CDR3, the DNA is TGTGCCAGCAGTGGGGGGCAGAACTATGGCTACACCTTC. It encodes CASSGGQNYGYTF.

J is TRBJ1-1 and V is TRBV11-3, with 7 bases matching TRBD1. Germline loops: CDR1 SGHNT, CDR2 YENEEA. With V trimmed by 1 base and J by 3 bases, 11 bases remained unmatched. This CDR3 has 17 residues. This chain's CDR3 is CASSLGVSRQGDTEAFF. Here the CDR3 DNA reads TGTGCCAGCAGCTTAGGTGTTTCGCGGCAGGGGGACACTGAAGCTTTCTTT.

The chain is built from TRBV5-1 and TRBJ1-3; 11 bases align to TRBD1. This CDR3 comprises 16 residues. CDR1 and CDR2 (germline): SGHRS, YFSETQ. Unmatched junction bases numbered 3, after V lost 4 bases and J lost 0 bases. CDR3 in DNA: TGCGCCAGCAGCCACGGGACAGGGGGCTCTGGAAACACCATATATTTT. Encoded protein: CASSHGTGGSGNTIYF.

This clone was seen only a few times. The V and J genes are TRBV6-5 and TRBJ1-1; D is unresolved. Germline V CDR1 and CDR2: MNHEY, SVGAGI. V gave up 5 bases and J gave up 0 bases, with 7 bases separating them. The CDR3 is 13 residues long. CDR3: CASSPGLNTEAFF. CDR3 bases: TGTGCCAGCAGTCCGGGGTTGAACACTGAAGCTTTCTTT.

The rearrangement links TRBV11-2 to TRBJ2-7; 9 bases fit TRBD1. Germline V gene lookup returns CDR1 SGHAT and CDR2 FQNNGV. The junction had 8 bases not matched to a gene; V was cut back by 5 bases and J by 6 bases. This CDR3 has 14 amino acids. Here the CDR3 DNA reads TGTGCCAGCAGCACCGGGACAGGGACACGCGAGCAGTACTTC. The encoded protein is CASSTGTGTREQYF.

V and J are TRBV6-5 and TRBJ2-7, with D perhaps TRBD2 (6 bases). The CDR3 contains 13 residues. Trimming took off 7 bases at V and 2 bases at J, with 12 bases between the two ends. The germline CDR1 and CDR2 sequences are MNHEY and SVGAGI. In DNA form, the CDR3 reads TGTGCCAGCAAGGGGAGGCAGACCTACGAGCAGTACTTC. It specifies CASKGRQTYEQYF.

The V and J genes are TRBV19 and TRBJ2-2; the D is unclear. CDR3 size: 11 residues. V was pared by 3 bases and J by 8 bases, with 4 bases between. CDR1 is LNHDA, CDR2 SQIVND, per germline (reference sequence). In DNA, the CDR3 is TGTGCCAGTAGTATGGGGGGGGAGCTGTTTTTT. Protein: CASSMGGELFF. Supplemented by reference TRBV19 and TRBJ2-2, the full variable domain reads DGGITQSPKYLFRKEGQNVTLSCEQNLNHDAMYWYRQDPGQGLRLIYYSQIVNDFQKGDIAEGYSVSREKKESFPLTVTSAQKNPTAFYLCASSMGGELFFGEGSRLTVL.

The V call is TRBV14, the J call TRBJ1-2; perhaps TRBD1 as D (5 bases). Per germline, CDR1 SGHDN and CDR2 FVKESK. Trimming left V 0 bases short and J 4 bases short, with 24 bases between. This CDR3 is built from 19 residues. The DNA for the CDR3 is TGTGCCAGCAGCCAAGATCATATAGGAAGCGGACGGAGGGGCTATGGCTACACCTTC. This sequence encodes CASSQDHIGSGRRGYGYTF.

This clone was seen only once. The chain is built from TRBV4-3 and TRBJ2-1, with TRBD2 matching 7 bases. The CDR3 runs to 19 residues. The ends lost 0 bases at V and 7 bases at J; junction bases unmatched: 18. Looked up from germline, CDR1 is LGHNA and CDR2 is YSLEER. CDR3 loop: CASSQDFLSMRRENNEQFF. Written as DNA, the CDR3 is TGCGCCAGCAGCCAAGATTTTTTAAGTATGCGGCGGGAGAATAATGAGCAGTTCTTC.

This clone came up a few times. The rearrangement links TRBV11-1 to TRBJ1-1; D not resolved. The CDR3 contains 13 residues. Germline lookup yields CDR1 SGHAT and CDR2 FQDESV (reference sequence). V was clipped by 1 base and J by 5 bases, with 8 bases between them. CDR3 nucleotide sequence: TGTGCCAGCAGCTTAGAGTTGAGTACTGAAGCTTTCTTT. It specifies CASSLELSTEAFF.

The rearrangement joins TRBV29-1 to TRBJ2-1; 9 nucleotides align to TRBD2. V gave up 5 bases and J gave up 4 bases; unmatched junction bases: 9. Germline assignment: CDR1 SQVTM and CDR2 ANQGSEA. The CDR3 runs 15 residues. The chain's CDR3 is CSVFIAGARYNEQFF. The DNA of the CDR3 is TGCAGCGTTTTCATAGCGGGAGCAAGGTACAATGAGCAGTTCTTC.

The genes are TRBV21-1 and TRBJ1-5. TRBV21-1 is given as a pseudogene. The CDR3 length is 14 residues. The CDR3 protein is CASSPGATNQPQHF. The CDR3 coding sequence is TGTGCCAGCAGCCCGGGGGCGACCAATCAGCCCCAGCATTTT.

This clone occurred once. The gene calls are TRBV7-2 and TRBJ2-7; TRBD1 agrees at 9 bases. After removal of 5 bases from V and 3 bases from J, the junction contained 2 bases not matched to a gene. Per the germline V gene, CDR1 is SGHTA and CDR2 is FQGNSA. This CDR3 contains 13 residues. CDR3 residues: CASSQDRGYEQYF. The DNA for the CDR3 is TGTGCCAGCAGCCAGGACAGGGGCTACGAGCAGTACTTC.

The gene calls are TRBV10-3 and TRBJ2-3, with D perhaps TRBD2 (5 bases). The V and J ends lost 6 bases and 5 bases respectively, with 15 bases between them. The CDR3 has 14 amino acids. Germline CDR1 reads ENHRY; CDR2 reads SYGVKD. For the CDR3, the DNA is TGTGCCATCAGCGAGACGGACTCCGAAGATACGCAGTATTTT. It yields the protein CAISETDSEDTQYF.

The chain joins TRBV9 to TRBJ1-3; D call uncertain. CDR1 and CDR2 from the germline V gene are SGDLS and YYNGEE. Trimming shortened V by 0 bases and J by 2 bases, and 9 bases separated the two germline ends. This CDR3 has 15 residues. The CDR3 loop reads CASSVEGQAGNTIYF. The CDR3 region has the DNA TGTGCCAGCAGCGTAGAAGGGCAAGCTGGAAACACCATATATTTT. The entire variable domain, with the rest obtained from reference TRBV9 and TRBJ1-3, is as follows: DSGVTQTPKHLITATGQRVTLRCSPRSGDLSVYWYQQSLDQGLQFLIQYYNGEERAKGNILERFSAQQFPDLHSELNLSSLELGDSALYFCASSVEGQAGNTIYFGEGSWLTVV.

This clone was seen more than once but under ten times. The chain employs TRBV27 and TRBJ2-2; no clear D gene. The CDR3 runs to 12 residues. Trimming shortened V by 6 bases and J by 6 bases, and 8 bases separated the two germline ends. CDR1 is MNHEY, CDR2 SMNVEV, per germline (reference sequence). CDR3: CASSPGAGELFF. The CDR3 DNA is TGTGCCAGCAGCCCTGGGGCCGGGGAGCTGTTTTTT.

The CDR3 DNA follows: TGTGCCAGCAGTTACTCGTTAGCGGGAGTCGCCTACGAGCAGTACTTC. This translates into CASSYSLAGVAYEQYF. The gene calls are TRBV6-5 and TRBJ2-7; 9 bases fit TRBD2. Germline V gives CDR1 MNHEY, CDR2 SVGAGI. V lost 0 bases, J lost 2 bases, and 5 bases stayed unmatched. This CDR3 contains 16 residues.

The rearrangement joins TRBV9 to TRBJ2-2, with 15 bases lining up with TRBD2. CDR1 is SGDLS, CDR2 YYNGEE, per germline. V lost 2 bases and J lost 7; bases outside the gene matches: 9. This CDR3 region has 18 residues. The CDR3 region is CASSVGTSGRRLGGELFF. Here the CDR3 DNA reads TGTGCCAGCAGCGTGGGGACTAGCGGGAGGAGGTTAGGCGGGGAGCTGTTTTTT.

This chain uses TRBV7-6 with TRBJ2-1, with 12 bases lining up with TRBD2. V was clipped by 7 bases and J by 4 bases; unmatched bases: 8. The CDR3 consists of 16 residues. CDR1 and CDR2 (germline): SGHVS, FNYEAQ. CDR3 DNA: TGTGCCAGCACCAAAACCGGGACTAGCGGGTACAATGAGCAGTTCTTC. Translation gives CASTKTGTSGYNEQFF.

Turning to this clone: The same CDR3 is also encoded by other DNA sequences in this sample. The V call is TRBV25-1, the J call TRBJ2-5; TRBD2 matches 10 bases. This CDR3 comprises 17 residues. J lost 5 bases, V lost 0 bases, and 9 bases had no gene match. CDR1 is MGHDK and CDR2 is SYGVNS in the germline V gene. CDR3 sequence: CASSEYIRAGGGETQYF. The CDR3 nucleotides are TGTGCCAGCAGTGAATATATTCGAGCGGGAGGGGGCGAGACCCAGTACTTC.

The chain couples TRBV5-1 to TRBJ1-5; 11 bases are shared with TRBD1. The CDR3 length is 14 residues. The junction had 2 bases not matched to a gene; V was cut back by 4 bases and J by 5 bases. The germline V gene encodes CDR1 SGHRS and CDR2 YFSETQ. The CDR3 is CASSRTGGDQPQHF. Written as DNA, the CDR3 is TGCGCCAGCAGCAGGACAGGGGGCGATCAGCCCCAGCATTTT.

The CDR3 DNA reads as TGTGCCAGCAGTTTGAGGCCGACAGGGGGATCGGATACGCAGTATTTT. Translation: CASSLRPTGGSDTQYF. The chain joins TRBV27 to TRBJ2-3, with 9 bases aligning to TRBD1. CDR1 is MNHEY and CDR2 is SMNVEV in the germline V gene (reference sequence). V shed 3 bases and J 6 bases; nucleotides not matched to a gene: 10. The CDR3 has 16 amino acids.

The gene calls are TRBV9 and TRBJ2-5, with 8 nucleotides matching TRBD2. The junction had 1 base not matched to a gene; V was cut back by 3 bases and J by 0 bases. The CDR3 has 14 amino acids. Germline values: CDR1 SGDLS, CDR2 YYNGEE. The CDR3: CASSATSDQETQYF. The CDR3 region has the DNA TGTGCCAGCAGCGCGACTAGCGACCAAGAGACCCAGTACTTC.